This paragraph covers one TCR beta chain sequence. This sample was included in a study of control samples from healthy donors and cancer patients. Method: immunoSEQ multiplex PCR; TCRdb's copy keeps in-frame clones and lacks some. The data contain over 150,000 clones, approximately 91% of them singletons. Trimming took off 4 bases at V and 4 bases at J, with 16 bases between the two ends. There are 16 residues in the CDR3. Germline V lookup: CDR1 LGHNA, CDR2 YNFKEQ. The origin of this receptor is a woman aged 40 to 55 in good health. This rearrangement joins TRBV4-2 to TRBJ2-2, with D perhaps TRBD2 (6 bases). The sample comprised blood. CDR3 region: CASSPRSSGGTGELFF. The CDR3 bases are TGTGCCAGCAGCCCCCGTAGTAGCGGTGGCACCGGGGAGCTGTTTTTT.